The rows below give T cell receptor beta chains drawn from one sample of a study of spatial heterogeneity in lung cancer. TCRdb recomputed calls from the 5' RACE reads with MiXCR, one row per CDR3 protein. The profile shows some 38,000 distinct CDR3 sequences, 3.1% of them singletons. The specimen comprised normal lung tissue next to the tumor, sampled at surgery. The source of these receptors is a male donor with early-stage non-small cell lung cancer. Both conserved end residues are part of each CDR3. The D gene is left open where the match is weak. The size of a clone is reported for some rows only, either as once, few or many, or as a class for expanded clones.

d_gene | j_gene | v_gene | abundance | CDR3aa | CDR3nt
TRBD2 | TRBJ2-5 | TRBV5-1 | many | CASSLEPPSGSETQYF | TGCGCCAGCAGCTTGGAACCCCCTAGCGGGAGTGAGACCCAGTACTTC
NA | TRBJ2-2 | TRBV5-5 | many | CASSPGRNANTGELFF | TGTGCCAGCAGCCCAGGACGGAACGCGAACACCGGGGAGCTGTTTTTT
TRBD2 | TRBJ2-1 | TRBV7-8 | many | CASSTASGRAHNEQFF | TGTGCCAGCAGCACTGCTAGCGGGAGGGCCCACAATGAGCAGTTCTTC
NA | TRBJ2-3 | TRBV5-1 | many | CASSLEARVGTDTQYF | TGCGCCAGCAGCTTGGAAGCCAGGGTCGGCACAGATACGCAGTATTTT
NA | TRBJ2-7 | TRBV28 | many | CASTLGPTYEQYF | TGTGCCAGCACGTTGGGCCCTACCTACGAGCAGTACTTC
NA | TRBJ1-4 | TRBV28 | NA | CASQMTGANEKLFF | TGTGCCAGCCAAATGACAGGAGCTAATGAAAAACTGTTTTTT
NA | TRBJ2-7 | TRBV6-5 | many | CASSYSTLREQYF | TGTGCCAGCAGTTACTCGACCTTGAGGGAGCAGTACTTC
NA | TRBJ2-6 | TRBV11-2 | many | CASSLGTAPLSGANVLTF | TGTGCCAGCAGCTTAGGGACAGCCCCCCTCTCTGGGGCCAACGTCCTGACTTTC
TRBD1 | TRBJ2-7 | TRBV5-1 | few | CASSGEQGAPHEQYF | TGCGCCAGCAGCGGGGAGCAGGGGGCCCCCCACGAGCAGTACTTC
NA | TRBJ2-3 | TRBV4-1 | many | CASSPSPDTQYF | TGCGCCAGCAGCCCTAGCCCTGATACGCAGTATTTT
NA | TRBJ1-1 | TRBV5-1 | many | CASRGGPNTEAFF | TGCGCCAGCAGGGGCGGGCCGAACACTGAAGCTTTCTTT
TRBD2 | TRBJ2-3 | TRBV29-1 | many | CSVEAGVADTQYF | TGCAGCGTCGAAGCGGGAGTAGCGGATACGCAGTATTTT
NA | TRBJ2-1 | TRBV14 | many | CASRPTYFREGDEQFF | TGTGCCAGCAGACCCACCTACTTTCGGGAAGGGGATGAGCAGTTCTTC
NA | TRBJ2-7 | TRBV5-1 | many | CASSPNPPGSFLYEQYF | TGCGCCAGCAGCCCTAACCCTCCAGGGTCCTTCCTTTACGAGCAGTACTTC
NA | TRBJ2-1 | TRBV9 | many | CASSSQPSAYNEQFF | TGTGCCAGCAGCTCACAGCCAAGTGCATACAATGAGCAGTTCTTC
NA | TRBJ1-2 | TRBV28 | many | CASSLGNNYGYTF | TGTGCCAGCAGTTTAGGCAATAACTATGGCTACACCTTC
NA | TRBJ2-2 | TRBV5-1 | many | CASRDQINTGELFF | TGCGCCAGCAGGGACCAAATAAACACCGGGGAGCTGTTTTTT
NA | TRBJ2-1 | TRBV6-2/TRBV6-3 | many | CASSYTRVGNEQFF | TGTGCCAGCAGTTATACCAGGGTTGGCAATGAGCAGTTCTTC
NA | TRBJ2-3 | TRBV7-2 | medium-sized | CASSPTSGGTQYF | TGTGCCAGCAGCCCTACGAGCGGAGGGACGCAGTATTTT
NA | TRBJ2-1 | TRBV12-3/TRBV12-4 | medium-sized | CASSLGWNEQFF | TGTGCCAGCAGTTTGGGCTGGAATGAGCAGTTCTTC
NA | TRBJ1-1 | TRBV29-1 | many | CSVKVTGMNTEAFF | TGCAGCGTTAAGGTCACGGGGATGAACACTGAAGCTTTCTTT
NA | TRBJ1-1 | TRBV7-2 | many | CASSPFITEAFF | TGTGCCAGCAGCCCTTTTATCACTGAAGCTTTCTTT
TRBD1 | TRBJ1-1 | TRBV5-1 | many | CASSDRGLGTEAFF | TGCGCCAGCAGCGACAGGGGGCTCGGGACTGAAGCTTTCTTT
NA | TRBJ2-1 | TRBV11-2 | many | CASSFSGRRYNEQFF | TGTGCCAGCAGCTTTAGTGGGAGGAGATACAATGAGCAGTTCTTC
NA | TRBJ2-3 | TRBV20-1 | many | CSARMQHTDTQYF | TGCAGTGCTAGAATGCAGCACACAGATACGCAGTATTTT
TRBD1 | TRBJ1-5 | TRBV12-3/TRBV12-4 | many | CASSQQGIGIGQPQHF | TGTGCCAGCAGTCAACAGGGGATCGGAATTGGGCAGCCCCAGCATTTT
NA | TRBJ2-2 | TRBV28 | many | CASSLYAGNTGELFF | TGTGCCAGCAGTTTATACGCAGGGAACACCGGGGAGCTGTTTTTT
TRBD1 | TRBJ2-3 | TRBV18 | many | CASSLSRTGSLGGDTQYF | TGTGCCAGCTCACTTTCTCGGACAGGGTCCCTCGGAGGAGATACGCAGTATTTT
TRBD1 | TRBJ1-4 | TRBV6-5 | few | CASSQTGANEKLFF | TGTGCCAGCAGTCAGACAGGGGCTAATGAAAAACTGTTTTTT
NA | TRBJ2-2 | TRBV29-1 | many | CSVALGLANTGELFF | TGCAGCGTTGCCCTGGGGCTCGCGAACACCGGGGAGCTGTTTTTT
NA | TRBJ2-2 | TRBV7-2 | many | CASSSQGRRGGELFF | TGTGCCAGCAGCTCCCAGGGACGGCGCGGCGGGGAGCTGTTTTTT
NA | TRBJ2-1 | TRBV2 | many | CASSEGQYARYNEQFF | TGTGCCAGCAGTGAAGGGCAGTATGCGAGATACAATGAGCAGTTCTTC
NA | TRBJ1-5 | TRBV11-3 | many | CASSLDGARAGPQHF | TGTGCCAGCAGCTTAGATGGGGCGAGAGCTGGCCCCCAGCATTTT
NA | TRBJ2-3 | TRBV3-1 | many | CASSQAYQPSATDTQYF | TGTGCCAGCAGCCAAGCTTACCAGCCGAGTGCAACAGATACGCAGTATTTT
NA | TRBJ1-6 | TRBV2 | many | CASSNREGNNSPLHF | TGTGCCAGCAGTAACAGGGAGGGCAATAATTCACCCCTCCACTTT
NA | TRBJ2-4 | TRBV27 | many | CASSLSSTGGGIQYF | TGTGCCAGCAGTTTATCGAGTACGGGGGGCGGCATTCAGTACTTC
TRBD2 | TRBJ2-7 | TRBV28 | many | CASSAGRGGSYEQYF | TGTGCCAGCAGTGCCGGGAGGGGAGGTTCCTACGAGCAGTACTTC
NA | TRBJ2-3 | TRBV11-3 | many | CASSPRDATDTQYF | TGTGCCAGCAGCCCCAGGGACGCCACAGATACGCAGTATTTT
NA | TRBJ2-5 | TRBV28 | many | CASSDGKETQYF | TGTGCCAGCAGTGACGGGAAAGAGACCCAGTACTTC
NA | TRBJ2-7 | TRBV14 | many | CASSLGHEQYF | TGTGCCAGCAGCCTCGGCCACGAGCAGTACTTC